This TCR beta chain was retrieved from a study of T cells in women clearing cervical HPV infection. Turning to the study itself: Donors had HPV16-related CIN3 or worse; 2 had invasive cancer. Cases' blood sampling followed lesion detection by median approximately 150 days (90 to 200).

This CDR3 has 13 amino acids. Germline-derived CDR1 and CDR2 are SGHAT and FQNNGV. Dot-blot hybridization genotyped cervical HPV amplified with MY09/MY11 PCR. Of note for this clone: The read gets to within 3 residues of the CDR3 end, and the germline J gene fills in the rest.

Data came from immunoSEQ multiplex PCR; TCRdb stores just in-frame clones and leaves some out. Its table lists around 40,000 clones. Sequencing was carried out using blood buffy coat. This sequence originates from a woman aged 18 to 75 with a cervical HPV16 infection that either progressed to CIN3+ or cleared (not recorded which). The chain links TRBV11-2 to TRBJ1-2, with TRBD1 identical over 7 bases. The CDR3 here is CASSLGQGGGYTF. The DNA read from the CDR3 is TGTGCCAGCAGCTTAGGACAGGGCGGAGGC.